Each of the 21 T cell receptor beta chains below was sequenced from the same sample in a study of blood T cell repertoires in COVID-19. Repertoires were generated with immunoSEQ multiplex PCR, while TCRdb's copy carries only in-frame clones and drops some. The sample shows under 250,000 clones, 84% of them seen only once. Sample: peripheral blood. Receptors were obtained from a woman between 55 and 75 years old who had recovered from COVID-19.

The V call is TRBV7-3, the J call TRBJ1-3; tentative D call: TRBD1 (5 bases). The CDR3 spans 16 residues. The V and J ends lost 7 bases and 2 bases respectively, with 18 bases between them. Germline V lookup: CDR1 SGHTA, CDR2 FQGTGA. CDR3 bases: TGTGCCAGCAATCGCAGGGATGATTTCGCTGGAAACACCATATATTTT. Amino acids: CASNRRDDFAGNTIYF.

The chain recombines TRBV18 with TRBJ2-7; tentatively, D is TRBD1 (6 bases). Per the germline V gene, CDR1 is KGHSH and CDR2 is LQKENI. Trimming removed 8 bases at V and 0 bases at J, with 14 bases between. The CDR3 runs 14 residues. The CDR3 loop reads CASRSDSSSYEQYF. The CDR3 DNA reads TGTGCCAGCCGATCGGACAGCTCCTCCTACGAGCAGTACTTC. Filled out from reference TRBV18 and TRBJ2-7, the complete variable domain reads NAGVMQNPRHLVRRRGQEARLRCSPMKGHSHVYWYRQLPEEGLKFMVYLQKENIIDESGMPKERFSAEFPKEGPSILRIQQVVRGDSAAYFCASRSDSSSYEQYFGPGTRLTVT.

The sample holds one count of this clone. The rearrangement joins TRBV9 to TRBJ1-1, with D perhaps matching TRBD1 (6 bases). Germline V gene lookup returns CDR1 SGDLS and CDR2 YYNGEE. The CDR3 spans 14 residues. V was shortened by 4 bases and J by 5 bases, with 15 bases between the two germline ends. The CDR3 sequence: CASSPQRGGTEAFF. CDR3 DNA: TGTGCCAGCAGCCCCCAAAGGGGGGGAACTGAAGCTTTCTTT. The variable domain in full, completed from reference TRBV9 and TRBJ1-1, reads DSGVTQTPKHLITATGQRVTLRCSPRSGDLSVYWYQQSLDQGLQFLIQYYNGEERAKGNILERFSAQQFPDLHSELNLSSLELGDSALYFCASSPQRGGTEAFFGQGTRLTVV.

The CDR3 is CASSLGGPGGTGELFF. The CDR3 DNA follows: TGTGCCAGCAGCTTGGGGGGCCCCGGCGGCACCGGGGAGCTGTTTTTT. The J gene is TRBJ2-2, the V gene TRBV5-6; D possibly corresponds to TRBD1 (5 bases). This CDR3 region has 16 residues. Trimming shortened V by 0 bases and J by 4 bases, and 13 bases separated the two germline ends. The germline V gene has CDR1 SGHDT and CDR2 YYEEEE.

This clone was found once. V gene TRBV5-1 combines with J gene TRBJ2-1; 12 nucleotides line up with TRBD2. J gave up 4 bases and V 2 bases, and 4 bases lay outside the gene matches. The CDR3 is 16 residues long. Per germline, CDR1 SGHRS and CDR2 YFSETQ. The chain's CDR3 is CASSFGLAGIYNEQFF. CDR3 sequence (DNA): TGCGCCAGCAGCTTCGGACTAGCGGGGATTTACAATGAGCAGTTCTTC.

The chain uses TRBV10-3 and TRBJ1-2, with D tentatively TRBD1 (5 bases). This CDR3 is 17 amino acids long. V was cut by 3 bases and J by 13 bases, with 30 bases left in between. Per the germline V gene, CDR1 is ENHRY and CDR2 is SYGVKD. CDR3 DNA: TGTGCCATCAGTGATACGGACACCGCGGCGCTTCGAGTTCACCCCACCTTC. Translating it yields CAISDTDTAALRVHPTF.

V gene TRBV6-5 combines with J gene TRBJ1-2; 8 positions agree with TRBD1. Trimming removed 5 bases from V and 8 bases from J; junction bases left unmatched: 4. CDR1 MNHEY and CDR2 SVGAGI come from the germline V gene. This CDR3 region has 12 residues. CDR3 sequence: CASSRTGRGYTF. The CDR3 region has the DNA TGTGCCAGCAGTAGGACAGGGCGAGGCTACACCTTC.

The chain couples TRBV7-9 to TRBJ1-2; D remains unclear. The ends were cut back, 5 bases at V and 10 bases at J, with 23 bases in the middle. Germline CDR1 and CDR2: SEHNR and FQNEAQ (reference sequence). The CDR3 totals 15 residues. The CDR3 DNA reads as TGTGCCAGCAGCCCCCATCAAGCACCCATCGGGGACTACACCTTC. This gives the protein CASSPHQAPIGDYTF.

The chain joins TRBV5-1 to TRBJ2-5; D is perhaps TRBD2 (7 bases). Germline CDR1 and CDR2: SGHRS and YFSETQ. This CDR3 region has 11 residues. The V end was cut by 4 bases, the J end by 9 bases, with 10 bases between. The CDR3 here is CASSTGRAQYF. The CDR3 DNA follows: TGCGCCAGCAGCACAGGGAGGGCCCAGTACTTC. The variable domain in full, completed from reference TRBV5-1 and TRBJ2-5, reads KAGVTQTPRYLIKTRGQQVTLSCSPISGHRSVSWYQQTPGQGLQFLFEYFSETQRNKGNFPGRFSGRQFSNSRSEMNVSTLELGDSALYLCASSTGRAQYFGPGTRLLVL.

This chain connects TRBV7-9 to TRBJ2-3, with TRBD2 identical over 9 bases. The CDR3 has 15 residues. V lost 3 bases and J lost 2; bases outside the gene matches: 3. Per the germline V gene, CDR1 is SEHNR and CDR2 is FQNEAQ (reference sequence). In DNA, the CDR3 is TGTGCCAGCAGCTTCCTAGCGGGGTCCACAGATACGCAGTATTTT. It is translated as CASSFLAGSTDTQYF.

The rearrangement links TRBV5-1 to TRBJ1-1, with D perhaps TRBD1 (5 bases). Trimming removed 1 base from V and 10 bases from J, with 17 bases in between. The germline V gene has CDR1 SGHRS and CDR2 YFSETQ. The CDR3 has 14 residues. CDR3 bases: TGCGCCAGCAGCTTGTCTGGGCAGGGTTTCACAGCTTTCTTT. This encodes CASSLSGQGFTAFF.

The chain is built from TRBV7-3 and TRBJ1-2, with 7 positions matching TRBD1. Germline V lookup: CDR1 SGHTA, CDR2 FQGTGA. V lost 5 bases to trimming and J lost 7 bases; unmatched junction nucleotides: 7. The CDR3 extends over 13 amino acids. The CDR3 spells CASSDRQGLGYTF. CDR3 DNA: TGTGCCAGCAGCGACCGACAGGGACTTGGCTACACCTTC. The entire variable domain, with the rest obtained from reference TRBV7-3 and TRBJ1-2, is as follows: GAGVSQTPSNKVTEKGKYVELRCDPISGHTALYWYRQSLGQGPEFLIYFQGTGAADDSGLPNDRFFAVRPEGSVSTLKIQRTERGDSAVYLCASSDRQGLGYTFGSGTRLTVV.

The chain carries TRBV4-2 and TRBJ2-7; a weak D match, TRBD2 (6 bases). This CDR3 contains 18 residues. Germline lookup yields CDR1 LGHNA and CDR2 YNFKEQ. V was cut by 3 bases and J by 0 bases, with 21 bases left in between. In DNA, the CDR3 is TGTGCCAGCAGCCAGGACGTTGGGGGGTTGGGGCTCTCCTACGAGCAGTACTTC. This encodes CASSQDVGGLGLSYEQYF.

The rearrangement uses TRBV13 and TRBJ2-1; TRBD1 agrees at 7 bases. This CDR3 is built from 16 residues. The V segment lost 5 bases and the J segment 3 bases; nucleotides outside the gene matches: 10. Germline loops: CDR1 PRHDT, CDR2 FYEKMQ (reference sequence). The CDR3 DNA reads as TGTGCCAGCAGCCTCGGGACAGTGGGCGACTACAATGAGCAGTTCTTC. Translated, it gives CASSLGTVGDYNEQFF. The full variable domain, its missing parts supplied by reference TRBV13 and TRBJ2-1, is AAGVIQSPRHLIKEKRETATLKCYPIPRHDTVYWYQQGPGQDPQFLISFYEKMQSDKGSIPDRFSAQQFSDYHSELNMSSLELGDSALYFCASSLGTVGDYNEQFFGPGTRLTVL.

The chain employs TRBV6-6 and TRBJ2-7; the D gene is possibly TRBD2 (6 bases). V dropped 3 bases and J dropped 0 bases, with 12 bases sitting between them. CDR3 length: 15 amino acids. Germline V gene lookup returns CDR1 MNHNY and CDR2 SVGAGI (reference sequence). The DNA for the CDR3 is TGTGCCAGCAGTTATTTTAGCGGTAGCTCCTACGAGCAGTACTTC. Amino acid sequence: CASSYFSGSSYEQYF.

The J gene is TRBJ2-5, the V gene TRBV5-1; 7 positions match TRBD1. The V and J ends lost 4 bases and 5 bases, in that order; junction bases with no gene match: 8. This CDR3 is 14 amino acids long. Germline-derived CDR1 and CDR2 are SGHRS and YFSETQ. As DNA, the CDR3 is TGCGCCAGCAGCCCCGGGACAGTGGGGGAGACCCAGTACTTC. Amino acids: CASSPGTVGETQYF.

The chain couples TRBV6-5 to TRBJ2-2; D is perhaps TRBD1 (6 bases). The CDR3 contains 16 residues. V lost 3 bases and J lost 6, with 17 bases in between. Germline V CDR1 and CDR2: MNHEY, SVGAGI. DNA of the CDR3: TGTGCCAGCAGTTATTCTACAGGGTTTCAGGCCGGGGAGCTGTTTTTT. Residues: CASSYSTGFQAGELFF.

The chain uses TRBV10-3 and TRBJ1-6; 9 bases fit TRBD1. The CDR3 runs to 17 residues. V was clipped by 1 base and J by 10 bases; unmatched bases: 11. Germline V gene data show CDR1 as ENHRY and CDR2 as SYGVKD. The CDR3, as DNA: TGTGCCATCAGTGAGTTTACAGGGGGCGTAGTGGAATCACCCCTCCACTTT. Amino acids: CAISEFTGGVVESPLHF.

The rearrangement uses TRBV5-6 and TRBJ1-2, with D tentatively TRBD1 (5 bases). The CDR3 length is 16 residues. Deletions cut 5 bases from V and 8 bases from J, with 25 bases between. Germline assignment: CDR1 SGHDT and CDR2 YYEEEE. The CDR3 DNA follows: TGTGCCAGCAGGGGGAGGGACGCGCTCGGAATGGTCGGCTACACCTTC. Protein sequence: CASRGRDALGMVGYTF.

This sequence joins TRBV4-1 and TRBJ1-5, with D unresolved. V lost 1 base to trimming and J lost 0 bases, with 10 bases between them. Germline V lookup: CDR1 MGHRA, CDR2 YSYEKL. CDR3 length: 16 amino acids. For the CDR3, the DNA is TGCGCCAGCAGCCAAGCTCCGTTTTATAGCAATCAGCCCCAGCATTTT. Amino acids: CASSQAPFYSNQPQHF.

J is TRBJ1-5 and V is TRBV6-5; possibly TRBD1 for D (6 bases). V was pared by 7 bases and J by 3 bases, with 16 bases between. The CDR3 is 15 amino acids. Germline V gives CDR1 MNHEY, CDR2 SVGAGI. The CDR3 DNA reads as TGTGCCAGCACCACCTACAGGGTCGACAATCAGCCCCAGCATTTT. It yields the protein CASTTYRVDNQPQHF.